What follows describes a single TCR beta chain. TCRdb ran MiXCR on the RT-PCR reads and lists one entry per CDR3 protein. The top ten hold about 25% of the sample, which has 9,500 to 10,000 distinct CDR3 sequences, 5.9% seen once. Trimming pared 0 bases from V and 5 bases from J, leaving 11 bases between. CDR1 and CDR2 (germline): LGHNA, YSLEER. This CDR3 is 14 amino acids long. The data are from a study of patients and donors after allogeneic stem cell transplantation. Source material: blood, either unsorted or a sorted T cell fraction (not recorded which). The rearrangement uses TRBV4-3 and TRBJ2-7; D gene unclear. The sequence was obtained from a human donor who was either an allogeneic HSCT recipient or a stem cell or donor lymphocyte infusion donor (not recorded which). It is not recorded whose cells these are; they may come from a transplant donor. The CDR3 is CASSQDGGRDEQYF. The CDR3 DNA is TGCGCCAGCAGCCAAGACGGCGGTCGGGACGAGCAGTACTTC.